Presented here are 8 T cell receptor beta chains from one specimen sequenced in a study of cytomegalovirus exposure and HLA in healthy donors. This PCR relied on a set of 60 Vbeta primers and 13 Jbeta primers. Only in-frame clones appear in the TCRdb table, and some are missing; sequencing was by immunoSEQ multiplex PCR. The sample shows 140,000 to 150,000 clones, less than 85% of them seen only once. The sample taken for sequencing was PBMCs. The receptors come from a man aged 35 to 55 in good health and CMV-seronegative.

As to this clone: At the DNA level, this CDR3 is encoded by other sequences in the same sample as well. The DNA for the CDR3 is TGCACCAGCAGCCGACCCGGAAGAGGGACAGATACGCAGTATTTT. As protein: CTSSRPGRGTDTQYF. The V and J genes are TRBV1 and TRBJ2-3; TRBD2, the table's D call, was not compared with the DNA. TRBV1 is designated a pseudogene. This CDR3 comprises 15 residues.

This clone was seen a handful of times. This chain links TRBV6-5 with TRBJ1-1, with 9 bases lining up with TRBD1. The CDR3 extends over 14 amino acids. V dropped 5 bases and J dropped 7; count of bases not matched to a gene: 8. The germline V gene encodes CDR1 MNHEY and CDR2 SVGAGI. The CDR3 DNA is TGTGCCAGCAGTGAAACTGGGACAGGGCATGAAGCTTTCTTT. Amino acid sequence: CASSETGTGHEAFF.

The rearrangement links TRBV5-4 to TRBJ1-6, with D maybe TRBD1 (6 bases). The CDR3 runs to 15 residues. Germline CDR1 is SGHNT and CDR2 is YYREEE (reference sequence). V dropped 0 bases and J dropped 5 bases, with 9 bases sitting between them. The CDR3 here is CASSLDNRDNSPLHF. The CDR3 DNA sequence: TGTGCCAGCAGCTTGGATAACAGGGATAATTCACCCCTCCACTTT. Variable domain in full (rest from reference TRBV5-4 and TRBJ1-6): ETGVTQSPTHLIKTRGQQVTLRCSSQSGHNTVSWYQQALGQGPQFIFQYYREEENGRGNFPPRFSGLQFPNYSSELNVNALELDDSALYLCASSLDNRDNSPLHFGNGTRLTVT.

The chain recombines TRBV6-6 with TRBJ1-2; 7 nucleotides line up with TRBD1. V was clipped by 4 bases and J by 6 bases; unmatched bases: 8. The CDR3 is made up of 14 amino acids. Germline V gene sequence: CDR1 MNHNY, CDR2 SVGAGI (reference sequence). CDR3 residues: CASSSTGRTDGYTF. CDR3 nucleotides: TGTGCCAGCAGTTCGACAGGGCGGACGGATGGCTACACCTTC.

The chain combines TRBV25-1 with TRBJ2-7; a weak D match, TRBD1 (6 bases). The CDR3 contains 13 residues. Per the germline V gene, CDR1 is MGHDK and CDR2 is SYGVNS. Trimming shortened V by 7 bases and J by 2 bases, and 12 bases separated the two germline ends. CDR3 region: CASIGNRAYEQYF. Here the CDR3 DNA reads TGTGCCAGCATCGGTAACAGGGCCTACGAGCAGTACTTC.

The V and J genes are TRBV19 and TRBJ2-1; 12 bases are a match to TRBD2. This CDR3 is 15 amino acids long. Trimming cost V 6 bases and J 9 bases; bases outside gene matches: 9. Per the germline V gene, CDR1 is LNHDA and CDR2 is SQIVND (reference sequence). The CDR3, as DNA: TGTGCCAGTAGGAGAGCTAGCGGGGGGGATGGTGAGCAGTTCTTC. It translates to CASRRASGGDGEQFF.

The rearrangement joins TRBV9 to TRBJ2-3, with TRBD2 matching 9 bases. The CDR3 sequence is 16 residues long. CDR1 and CDR2 from the germline V gene are SGDLS and YYNGEE. V was pared by 3 bases and J by 6 bases, with 11 bases of the junction left unmatched. This CDR3 reads CASSGRRGGDLDTQYF. The CDR3, as DNA: TGTGCCAGCAGCGGCCGCCGCGGGGGGGACCTTGATACGCAGTATTTT.

This chain connects TRBV5-4 to TRBJ2-2, with 11 bases matching TRBD1. Per the germline V gene, CDR1 is SGHNT and CDR2 is YYREEE (reference sequence). CDR3 length: 17 residues. Trimming took 4 bases from V and 0 from J; bases not matched to a gene: 5. The CDR3, as DNA: TGTGCCAGCAGCCGGGACAGGGGGGGACCGAACACCGGGGAGCTGTTTTTT. Residues: CASSRDRGGPNTGELFF.